This T cell receptor (beta chain) was observed in a study of blood T cell repertoires in COVID-19. Study background: Acute-phase and convalescent COVID-19 samples originated in the United States, Italy and Spain. PBMCs, B-cell-depleted T cells, or T cells provided the cDNA or gDNA that made up the material.

This CDR3 contains 12 residues. The germline V gene has CDR1 LNHDA and CDR2 SQIVND (reference sequence). Trimming cost V 4 bases and J 4 bases, with 7 bases left between them. Methods used by the authors: Estimated nucleated cell counts came from reference gene primer amplification. This table comes from immunoSEQ multiplex PCR, and its TCRdb copy is limited to in-frame clones, with some not included. The DNA was the basis for D and trimming; V, J and clone size are from that table. The sample carries about 240,000 clones, around 83% recorded once. The sequenced sample consisted of peripheral blood. The clonotype comes from a woman aged 55-69 years with active or convalescent COVID-19. V gene TRBV19 combines with J gene TRBJ1-2; D remains unclear. The CDR3 sequence: CASSTGTYGYTF. The CDR3 bases are TGTGCCAGTAGTACGGGAACCTATGGCTACACCTTC.